This paragraph reports one TCR beta chain. The target of this receptor is not known. Base quality data are lacking; no much larger clone is found one base away. The entry originates in a study of blood T cells in healthy people across ages (dated by TCRdb to about 2015). Regarding the complete study: In model experiments, template switching captured roughly one uniquely barcoded TCR beta cDNA molecule for every two T cells. To track age-related changes in TCR beta repertoire diversity, the study relied on deep sequencing normalized with unique cDNA molecular identifiers. Two additional independent replicas of 1 million unique cDNA reads from the same blood draw were analyzed for two donors (one aged 18 to 30 and one aged 80 or older). To avoid experimental bias, donors of different ages were spread randomly across the sequencing lanes. Four age groups were formed from the donors: young (average approximately 15 years), middle-aged (just under 40), aged (more than 55) and long-lived (approximately 78).

V and J lose 0 bases and 3 bases, and a span of 10 bases separates them. The CDR3 covers 15 residues, taking in both the cysteine and the phenylalanine. The kept DNA is CDR3 alone, 45 bases in frame from the first base. CDR1 and CDR2 are drawn from the germline V gene: SGDLS, YYNGEE. Donors were a few dozen systemically healthy Caucasian individuals from Russia aged roughly 6 to 90 years. Around 10 milliliters of peripheral blood were collected from each donor into EDTA-treated Vacutainer tubes. PBMCs were isolated by Ficoll-Paque density-gradient centrifugation, with at least 6 million obtained per sample. Total RNA, at least 5.5 micrograms per sample, was extracted from PBMCs with Trizol reagent. The percentages of naive CD45RAhigh/CD27high T cells were determined by flow cytometry on a PBMC aliquot from every donor. The paper as a whole reports these results and caveats: Estimates of total diversity based on one million sequenced T cells were regarded as lower bounds and as underestimates. Since profiling was done on bulk unsorted PBMCs, naive and antigen-experienced compartments could not be conclusively compared. Compared with the aged group, the long-lived group had more naive CD4+ T cells, fewer expanded clones and increased TCR diversity, a pattern suggesting age selection. The CMV infection status of donors was not known, potentially confounding age-related changes in expanded clonotypes. Observed TCR beta diversity correlated strongly with the percentage of naive T cells measured by flow cytometry. As age increased, observed TCR beta diversity per million T cells dropped in a roughly linear way, and a significant reduction was already evident by age 40.

Library preparation employed 5' RACE. Sequencing was carried out with an Illumina HiSeq 2500. A second PCR of about 7 to 12 cycles was run with a J-beta primer mix and a sample-barcoded 5' primer. A unique molecular identifier was introduced onto each TCR beta cDNA molecule by a template-switch 5' adaptor carrying 12 random nucleotides. Each sample yielded at least 3 million CDR3-containing paired-end reads. First-strand cDNA synthesis was performed from all RNA using the Mint cDNA synthesis kit, with priming by a TRBC-specific oligonucleotide. All cDNA was treated with uracil-DNA glycosylase and then went through a first 18-cycle PCR with the universal primers M1SS and BC2_uni_R. The paper's processing steps were these. For normalization, 1 million high-quality reads were randomly selected from each sample, with every read carrying a distinct molecular identifier. Instead of being binned into consensus sequences, reads with shared molecular identifiers were discarded. MiTCR, set to a Q25 quality threshold and the strictest error-elimination algorithm, was used for CDR3 identification, clonotype clustering and error correction. Lower-bound total TCR beta diversity was estimated with a nonparametric unseen species model using Euler transformation. TCRdb itself trimmed the public reads at Q25 with fastp, ran MiXCR and retained productive beta chains. Merged by CDR3 protein, the rows form single entries marked with the most common genes and DNA. These V and J calls derive from TCRdb rather than the authors' analysis. The sample table contains just over 800,000 distinct CDR3 sequences; only one count was recorded for less than 80% of them. 25% to 35% of the sample lies in the top ten.

Sequences were obtained from blood. The chain couples TRBV9 to TRBJ2-1; TRBD1 is a possible D gene, resting on 5 matching bases. This TCR derives from a man between 25 and 39 years old in good health. For the CDR3, the sequence is CASSVVGQGYNEQFF. The bases are TGTGCCAGCAGCGTAGTAGGGCAGGGCTACAATGAGCAGTTCTTC.